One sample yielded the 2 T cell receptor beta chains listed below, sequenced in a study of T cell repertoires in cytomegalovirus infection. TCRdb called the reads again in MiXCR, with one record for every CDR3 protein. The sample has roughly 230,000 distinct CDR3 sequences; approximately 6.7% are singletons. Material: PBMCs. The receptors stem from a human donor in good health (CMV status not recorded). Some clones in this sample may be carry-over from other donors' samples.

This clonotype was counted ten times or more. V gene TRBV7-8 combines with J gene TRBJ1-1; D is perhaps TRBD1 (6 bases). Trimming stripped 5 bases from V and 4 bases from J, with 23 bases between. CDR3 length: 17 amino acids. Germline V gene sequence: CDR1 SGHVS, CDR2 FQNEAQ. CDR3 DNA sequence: TGTGCCAGCAGCCCATCAATTAGTACAGGGAGAGGCACTGAAGCTTTCTTT. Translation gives CASSPSISTGRGTEAFF. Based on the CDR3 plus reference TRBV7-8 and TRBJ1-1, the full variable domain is GAGVSQSPRYKVAKRGQDVALRCDPISGHVSLFWYQQALGQGPEFLTYFQNEAQLDKSGLPSDRFFAERPEGSVSTLKIQRTQQEDSAVYLCASSPSISTGRGTEAFFGQGTRLTVV.

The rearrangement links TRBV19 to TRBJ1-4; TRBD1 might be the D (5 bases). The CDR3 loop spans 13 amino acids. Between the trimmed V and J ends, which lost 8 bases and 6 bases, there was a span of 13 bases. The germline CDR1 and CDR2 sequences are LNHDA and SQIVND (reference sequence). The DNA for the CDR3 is TGTGCCAGTGCTGGAGGGGCTCATGAAAAACTGTTTTTT. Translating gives CASAGGAHEKLFF.